The clone carrying this T cell receptor (beta chain) came up a few times. The data originate from a study of cytomegalovirus exposure and HLA in healthy donors. The PCR had 60 Vbeta and 13 Jbeta primers. Measured with immunoSEQ multiplex PCR; TCRdb has only the in-frame clones, and not every one. The data contain under 150,000 clones, around 84% of them singletons. Per the germline V gene, CDR1 is MNHEY and CDR2 is SVGAGI. Trimming removed 4 bases from V and 2 bases from J; junction bases left unmatched: 10. This CDR3 comprises 16 residues. The sequenced sample was PBMCs. The chain joins TRBV6-5 to TRBJ2-7; 8 bases line up with TRBD1. The sequence came from a boy between 2 and 10 years old in good health and CMV-seronegative. The CDR3 spells CASSSQFRQGPYEQYF. The CDR3 nucleotides read TGTGCCAGCAGTTCGCAATTTAGACAGGGGCCCTACGAGCAGTACTTC.